Below, 26 T cell receptor beta chains from the same sample are listed, as sequenced in a study of blood T cell repertoires in COVID-19 (dated by TCRdb to the early 2020s). The library was made by the immunoSEQ multiplex PCR assay. In TCRdb, the immuneACCESS table is reduced to in-frame sequences with V and J assigned. These tables do not hold every clone; where another copy was compared, an unresolved V gene accounts for under half, and the others remain unexplained. The sample table shows fewer than 500,000 clones, and about 80% are seen once. The ten largest clonotypes hold more than 1% of the sample. The sequenced sample consisted of peripheral blood. These receptors all stem from a human donor with acute or convalescent COVID-19. The donor label of this sample is uncertain.

This sequence joins TRBV30 and TRBJ1-6; 7 bases are a match to TRBD1. Per the germline V gene, CDR1 is GTSNPN and CDR2 is SVGIG (reference sequence). The CDR3 totals 16 residues. V gave up 4 bases and J gave up 6 bases; unmatched junction bases: 12. Written as DNA, the CDR3 is TGTGCCTGGAATTACAGGGGCCGCGGGCCTAATTCACCCCTCCACTTT. It translates to CAWNYRGRGPNSPLHF.

The J gene is TRBJ2-7, the V gene TRBV9, with 10 bases that match TRBD2. Per germline, CDR1 SGDLS and CDR2 YYNGEE. The ends lost 3 bases at V and 2 bases at J; junction bases unmatched: 5. The CDR3 runs 15 residues. CDR3 residues: CASSAQREGPYEQYF. CDR3 nucleotides: TGTGCCAGCAGCGCTCAGCGGGAGGGCCCCTACGAGCAGTACTTC.

The chain links TRBV19 to TRBJ2-1, with 8 bases matching TRBD1. The CDR3 sequence is 16 residues long. Germline lookup yields CDR1 LNHDA and CDR2 SQIVND (reference sequence). Trimming took 5 bases from V and 3 from J; bases not matched to a gene: 9. CDR3 amino acids: CASSPGGPVIYNEQFF. The CDR3 DNA is TGTGCCAGTAGTCCAGGGGGCCCCGTGATCTACAATGAGCAGTTCTTC.

This chain connects TRBV13 to TRBJ2-6; 8 bases map to TRBD1. CDR1 and CDR2 (germline): PRHDT, FYEKMQ (reference sequence). The CDR3 covers 17 residues. J gave up 0 bases and V 0 bases, and 1 base lay outside the gene matches. CDR3 residues: CASSLGDRGSGANVLTF. CDR3 in DNA: TGTGCCAGCAGCTTAGGTGACAGGGGCTCTGGGGCCAACGTCCTGACTTTC.

The chain recombines TRBV7-9 with TRBJ2-2, with no clear D. Germline CDR1 reads SEHNR; CDR2 reads FQNEAQ (reference sequence). V lost 2 bases, J lost 0 bases, and 4 bases lay in between. The CDR3 runs 14 residues. The CDR3 region has the DNA TGTGCCAGCAGCTTATCATCGAACACCGGGGAGCTGTTTTTT. Its translation: CASSLSSNTGELFF. The complete variable domain, with remaining parts taken from reference TRBV7-9 and TRBJ2-2, reads DTGVSQNPRHKITKRGQNVTFRCDPISEHNRLYWYRQTLGQGPEFLTYFQNEAQLEKSRLLSDRFSAERPKGSFSTLEIQRTEQGDSAMYLCASSLSSNTGELFFGEGSRLTVL.

In DNA, the CDR3 is TGTGCCAGCAGCTTAGATTTGGGGGGGCGCGAGACCCAGTACTTC. This encodes CASSLDLGGRETQYF. V is TRBV11-2 and J is TRBJ2-5; tentative D call: TRBD2 (7 bases). V lost 0 bases and J 5 bases, leaving 13 bases between the germline ends. The CDR3 length is 15 residues. Germline V gives CDR1 SGHAT, CDR2 FQNNGV.

The chain uses TRBV11-1 and TRBJ1-1, with TRBD1 identical over 8 bases. CDR1 SGHAT and CDR2 FQDESV come from the germline V gene (reference sequence). With V trimmed by 4 bases and J by 0 bases, 1 base remained unmatched. This CDR3 region has 14 residues. As DNA, the CDR3 is TGTGCCAGCAGCTCAGGGGGCATGAACACTGAAGCTTTCTTT. Translation gives CASSSGGMNTEAFF.

About this clone: Other DNA sequences from this sample encode an identical CDR3 as well. The chain joins TRBV6-5 to TRBJ2-7, with 8 nucleotides matching TRBD2. V lost 6 bases and J lost 4; bases outside the gene matches: 2. CDR3 size: 12 residues. CDR1 and CDR2 (germline): MNHEY, SVGAGI. DNA for the CDR3: TGTGCCAGCAGCCTAGCGGGTTACGAGCAGTACTTC. It specifies CASSLAGYEQYF.

The chain joins TRBV6-5 to TRBJ1-2; TRBD1 might be the D (5 bases). The CDR3 runs to 15 residues. Germline V gene sequence: CDR1 MNHEY, CDR2 SVGAGI. V was cut by 6 bases and J by 4 bases, with 18 bases left in between. The CDR3 here is CASRHPSGDSYGYTF. The CDR3 nucleotides are TGTGCCAGCAGACACCCCTCCGGGGACTCCTATGGCTACACCTTC.

The chain joins TRBV11-2 to TRBJ1-4; 10 bases fit TRBD1. CDR1 and CDR2 (germline): SGHAT, FQNNGV. Trimming took 5 bases from V and 4 from J; bases not matched to a gene: 7. The CDR3 runs 16 residues. The CDR3 region has the DNA TGTGCCAGCAGCCCAGTTGACAGGGGGCGTAATGAAAAACTGTTTTTT. This gives the protein CASSPVDRGRNEKLFF.

The chain is built from TRBV11-2 and TRBJ1-1; perhaps TRBD1 as D (6 bases). The CDR3 is 13 residues long. Trimming pared 8 bases from V and 1 base from J, leaving 11 bases between. CDR1 and CDR2 (germline): SGHAT, FQNNGV. CDR3 in DNA: TGTGCCAGCGGGTACAGGGAGAACACTGAAGCTTTCTTT. This codes for CASGYRENTEAFF.

V gene TRBV4-1 combines with J gene TRBJ2-7, with 9 nucleotides matching TRBD1. The CDR3 runs 15 residues. Germline CDR1 and CDR2: MGHRA and YSYEKL. The junction had 12 bases not matched to a gene; V was cut back by 5 bases and J by 7 bases. CDR3 nucleotide sequence: TGCGCCAGCAGCGAGACCGGGACAGGGACTCGGGAGCAGTACTTC. This gives the protein CASSETGTGTREQYF.

This clone has a handful of counts. The chain uses TRBV16 and TRBJ1-2; TRBD1 aligns across 8 bases. This CDR3 is 17 amino acids long. CDR1 is KGHSY and CDR2 is FQNENV in the germline V gene. With 4 bases clipped from V and 8 bases from J, the junction kept 18 bases outside the gene matches. Here the CDR3 reads CASSPGTGAVSLEGYTF. In DNA form, the CDR3 reads TGTGCCAGCAGCCCCGGGACAGGCGCGGTGTCTCTCGAGGGCTACACCTTC.

This clone was detected only once. This sequence joins TRBV24-1 and TRBJ1-5, with TRBD1 identical over 7 bases. J was trimmed by 0 bases and V by 3 bases; bases with no gene match: 7. The CDR3 is 17 amino acids. CDR1 is KGHDR, CDR2 SFDVKD, per germline. The chain's CDR3 is CATSDGTVRYSNQPQHF. DNA for the CDR3: TGTGCCACCAGTGATGGGACAGTCCGATATAGCAATCAGCCCCAGCATTTT.

The chain uses TRBV7-8 and TRBJ1-5; D is possibly TRBD1 (5 bases). The V and J ends lost 5 bases and 0 bases respectively, with 11 bases between them. Germline V lookup: CDR1 SGHVS, CDR2 FQNEAQ. The CDR3 runs to 15 residues. CDR3 sequence (DNA): TGTGCCAGCAGCGAGGACAACCTTAGCAATCAGCCCCAGCATTTT. Protein sequence: CASSEDNLSNQPQHF.

The sample holds a few counts of this clone. The V and J genes are TRBV7-9 and TRBJ2-1; no firm D call. Trimming removed 3 bases from V and 3 bases from J, with 6 bases in between. The CDR3 consists of 13 residues. Germline V lookup: CDR1 SEHNR, CDR2 FQNEAQ (reference sequence). The CDR3 DNA sequence: TGTGCCAGCAGCTTGGGCAGCTACAATGAGCAGTTCTTC. The encoded protein is CASSLGSYNEQFF.

The V and J genes are TRBV10-3 and TRBJ1-1, with D possibly being TRBD1 (5 bases). CDR1 ENHRY and CDR2 SYGVKD come from the germline V gene. The CDR3 has 12 amino acids. Trimming cost V 4 bases and J 5 bases, with 8 bases left between them. In DNA, the CDR3 is TGTGCCATCAGTGCGACAGTAACTGAAGCTTTCTTT. The encoded protein is CAISATVTEAFF.

The table lists this clone with a count of one. This chain connects TRBV19 to TRBJ1-6; the match to TRBD1 covers 10 bases. The CDR3 length is 14 residues. V lost 6 bases, J lost 10 bases, and 6 bases stayed unmatched. Germline V gene data show CDR1 as LNHDA and CDR2 as SQIVND (reference sequence). The CDR3, as DNA: TGTGCCAGTAGACGGGACAGGGGTTACTCACCCCTCCACTTT. Translating gives CASRRDRGYSPLHF.

This chain uses TRBV27 with TRBJ2-5, with 8 positions matching TRBD2. The CDR3 length is 16 residues. J lost 3 bases, V lost 8 bases, and 14 bases had no gene match. CDR1 is MNHEY and CDR2 is SMNVEV in the germline V gene (reference sequence). The DNA of the CDR3 is TGTGCCAGCGCCCCCGGACTAGCACCACTCGAAGAGACCCAGTACTTC. Translating it yields CASAPGLAPLEETQYF.

For this clone: At the DNA level, this CDR3 is encoded by other sequences in the same sample as well. The chain is built from TRBV30 and TRBJ2-7; D not certain. This CDR3 comprises 11 residues. V was clipped by 0 bases and J by 3 bases, with 3 bases between them. Germline V gives CDR1 GTSNPN, CDR2 SVGIG (reference sequence). The CDR3 bases are TGTGCCTGGAGTGTCCTCTACGAGCAGTACTTC. This translates into CAWSVLYEQYF.

V and J are TRBV19 and TRBJ2-3; a weak D match, TRBD2 (5 bases). CDR1 LNHDA and CDR2 SQIVND come from the germline V gene (reference sequence). There are 14 residues in the CDR3. V shed 2 bases and J shed 2 bases, with 8 bases lying between them. CDR3 DNA sequence: TGTGCCAGTAGTATAAACGGGGTCACAGATACGCAGTATTTT. Amino acid sequence: CASSINGVTDTQYF.

This clone showed up just a few times. CDR3 region: CASSPRQGPNEKLFF. The DNA for the CDR3 is TGTGCCAGCTCACCTCGACAGGGGCCTAATGAAAAACTGTTTTTT. This rearrangement joins TRBV18 to TRBJ1-4; 8 bases fit TRBD1. This CDR3 has 15 amino acids. The ends lost 3 bases at V and 3 bases at J; junction bases unmatched: 3. CDR1 is KGHSH, CDR2 LQKENI, per germline.

The chain recombines TRBV7-2 with TRBJ1-4; D is ambiguous. V lost 0 bases, J lost 5 bases, and 10 bases lay in between. The germline gives CDR1 SGHTA, CDR2 FQGNSA. The CDR3 length is 15 residues. In DNA, the CDR3 is TGTGCCAGCAGCTTAGCTCAGGTTCCAAATGAAAAACTGTTTTTT. It yields the protein CASSLAQVPNEKLFF.

The genes are TRBV6-5 and TRBJ1-6; D uncertain. The CDR3 runs 15 residues. Germline V gene sequence: CDR1 MNHEY, CDR2 SVGAGI. Between the trimmed V and J ends, which lost 0 bases and 7 bases, there was a span of 10 bases. The CDR3 spells CASSYSKQFNSPLHF. CDR3 in DNA: TGTGCCAGCAGTTACTCGAAACAGTTCAATTCACCCCTCCACTTT.

The chain links TRBV30 to TRBJ1-6, with 7 bases matching TRBD1. There are 16 residues in the CDR3. The germline V gene encodes CDR1 GTSNPN and CDR2 SVGIG (reference sequence). V lost 3 bases and J lost 7; bases outside the gene matches: 12. The CDR3 is CAWRSSETGYNSPLHF. DNA of the CDR3: TGTGCCTGGAGGTCGTCCGAGACAGGGTACAATTCACCCCTCCACTTT.

On this clone: Other nucleotide sequences in the sample specify the same CDR3. The chain joins TRBV28 to TRBJ2-7; a possible D gene is TRBD1 (5 bases). The V and J ends lost 5 bases and 3 bases respectively, with 8 bases between them. In germline, CDR1 is MDHEN, CDR2 SYDVKM. The CDR3 sequence is 12 residues long. This CDR3 is CASSLDSYEQYF. For the CDR3, the DNA is TGTGCCAGCAGTCTCGACAGCTACGAGCAGTACTTC.